Below are 20 T cell receptor beta chains sequenced from a single sample in a study of shared T cell receptors in the human thymus. The repertoire was sequenced with immunoSEQ multiplex PCR; TCRdb's copy has only in-frame clones and lacks some. The sample has about 730,000 clones; approximately 85% are singletons. The same specimen was also included in a second study, on human thymus T cells.

The source material was thymocytes. Every receptor here comes from a girl in the first two years of life with a congenital heart defect.

This rearrangement joins TRBV7-4 to TRBJ2-5; 7 bases fit TRBD2. Germline V gene data show CDR1 as SGHVT and CDR2 as SQSDAQ. This CDR3 spans 18 amino acids. The junction had 20 bases not matched to a gene; V was cut back by 5 bases and J by 5 bases. CDR3 loop: CASSNREGTREGRETQYF. In nucleotides, the CDR3 is TGTGCCAGCAGCAATCGTGAGGGGACCAGGGAGGGCCGGGAGACCCAGTACTTC.

The gene calls are TRBV5-4 and TRBJ1-1; weak D call: TRBD1 (6 bases). The CDR3 consists of 18 residues. The V gene's germline CDR1 is SGHNT and CDR2 YYREEE (reference sequence). V was trimmed by 2 bases and J by 1 base, leaving 21 bases between them. The CDR3 region has the DNA TGTGCCAGCAGCTTTGAGGGAAGCGGGGGCTCCAAGAACACTGAAGCTTTCTTT. Translated, it gives CASSFEGSGGSKNTEAFF.

The CDR3 bases are TGTGCCATCAGTGACATACAGAGCTCTGGAAACACCATATATTTT. This sequence encodes CAISDIQSSGNTIYF. This chain joins TRBV10-3 and TRBJ1-3; D not resolved. V was trimmed by 3 bases and J by 0 bases, leaving 9 bases between them. This CDR3 has 15 residues. Germline-derived CDR1 and CDR2 are ENHRY and SYGVKD.

The chain uses TRBV5-1 and TRBJ1-6; D is perhaps TRBD1 (6 bases). The V end was cut by 3 bases, the J end by 7 bases, with 11 bases between. CDR1 and CDR2 from the germline V gene are SGHRS and YFSETQ. This CDR3 has 14 residues. The DNA of the CDR3 is TGCGCCAGCAGCTGGGAAGGGGGAAATTCACCCCTCCACTTT. Protein: CASSWEGGNSPLHF. The full variable domain, completed using reference TRBV5-1 and TRBJ1-6, is KAGVTQTPRYLIKTRGQQVTLSCSPISGHRSVSWYQQTPGQGLQFLFEYFSETQRNKGNFPGRFSGRQFSNSRSEMNVSTLELGDSALYLCASSWEGGNSPLHFGNGTRLTVT.

V and J are TRBV21-1 and TRBJ1-2. TRBV21-1 is described as a pseudogene. This CDR3 is 15 amino acids long. The CDR3 region is CASSKCTGHNYGYTF. The CDR3 DNA follows: TGTGCCAGCAGCAAGTGTACCGGTCACAACTATGGCTACACCTTC.

The chain combines TRBV19 with TRBJ1-2; TRBD1 aligns across 8 bases. Germline V gene lookup returns CDR1 LNHDA and CDR2 SQIVND (reference sequence). With 3 bases clipped from V and 2 bases from J, the junction kept 11 bases outside the gene matches. CDR3 length: 17 residues. The CDR3 is CASSIKPGQGLNYGYTF. The CDR3 DNA is TGTGCCAGTAGTATCAAACCCGGACAGGGCCTGAACTATGGCTACACCTTC.

The chain joins TRBV19 to TRBJ1-6; the match to TRBD1 covers 7 bases. With 6 bases clipped from V and 7 bases from J, the junction kept 9 bases outside the gene matches. Per germline, CDR1 LNHDA and CDR2 SQIVND (reference sequence). This CDR3 is built from 15 residues. The CDR3 DNA reads TGTGCCAGTAGGCCCACGACAGGGTGGAATTCACCCCTCCACTTT. This gives the protein CASRPTTGWNSPLHF.

This rearrangement joins TRBV6-1 to TRBJ1-2; TRBD1 agrees at 7 bases. CDR1 and CDR2 from the germline V gene are MNHNS and SASEGT. The CDR3 extends over 16 amino acids. Trimming at V came to 0 bases and at J to 4 bases, leaving 8 bases not matched to a gene. The CDR3 DNA is TGTGCCAGCAGTGAAGCCAGAGACAGGGTCGGCTATGGCTACACCTTC. Protein product: CASSEARDRVGYGYTF.

The chain recombines TRBV9 with TRBJ2-1, with 12 bases that match TRBD2. V shed 3 bases and J 7 bases; nucleotides not matched to a gene: 20. Per the germline V gene, CDR1 is SGDLS and CDR2 is YYNGEE. The CDR3 totals 20 residues. CDR3 DNA sequence: TGTGCCAGCAGCGCGTCGCCGACTAGCGGGGGCCCACCTCACCGGAATGAGCAGTTCTTC. This translates into CASSASPTSGGPPHRNEQFF. Together with reference TRBV9 and TRBJ2-1, the CDR3 gives the full variable domain: DSGVTQTPKHLITATGQRVTLRCSPRSGDLSVYWYQQSLDQGLQFLIQYYNGEERAKGNILERFSAQQFPDLHSELNLSSLELGDSALYFCASSASPTSGGPPHRNEQFFGPGTRLTVL.

The rearrangement links TRBV27 to TRBJ2-7, with D perhaps matching TRBD1 (6 bases). The germline V and J ends were trimmed by 5 bases and 4 bases, with 15 bases remaining between them. The CDR3 loop spans 14 amino acids. Germline loops: CDR1 MNHEY, CDR2 SMNVEV (reference sequence). CDR3 loop: CASSNREVFYEQYF. CDR3 coding DNA: TGTGCCAGCAGTAACAGGGAAGTTTTTTACGAGCAGTACTTC.

V and J are TRBV20-1 and TRBJ1-2, with 9 bases lining up with TRBD1. Germline CDR1 DFQATT, CDR2 SNEGSKA (reference sequence). This CDR3 contains 9 residues. CDR3: CSYRGRNTF. The CDR3 DNA reads TGCAGCTACAGGGGGCGTAACACCTTC.

This clone was seen a few times. The chain has TRBV14 and TRBJ2-3, with TRBD2 matching over 7 bases. V shed 4 bases and J 0 bases; nucleotides not matched to a gene: 7. This CDR3 has 16 residues. Germline V gene lookup returns CDR1 SGHDN and CDR2 FVKESK. CDR3 nucleotide sequence: TGTGCCAGCAGCCCAGGGAGGGGAGGCAGCACAGATACGCAGTATTTT. Amino acids: CASSPGRGGSTDTQYF.

The chain recombines TRBV5-1 with TRBJ1-1; the match to TRBD1 covers 7 bases. This CDR3 contains 16 residues. Germline lookup yields CDR1 SGHRS and CDR2 YFSETQ. V was clipped by 3 bases and J by 2 bases; unmatched bases: 10. The CDR3 DNA reads as TGCGCCAGCAGCTCGACAGGGCAGCCCTCAAACACTGAAGCTTTCTTT. This encodes CASSSTGQPSNTEAFF.

The J gene is TRBJ1-1, the V gene TRBV15; no reliable D call. Trimming removed 1 base at V and 1 base at J, with 10 bases between. Germline values: CDR1 LNHNV, CDR2 YYDKDF (reference sequence). The CDR3 runs 15 residues. DNA of the CDR3: TGTGCCACCAGCAGAGCCGAACAGAGGAACACTGAAGCTTTCTTT. Protein product: CATSRAEQRNTEAFF.

The V call is TRBV11-2, the J call TRBJ2-2; the D gene is possibly TRBD1 (5 bases). The germline V and J ends were trimmed by 5 bases and 0 bases, with 16 bases remaining between them. Germline CDR1 SGHAT, CDR2 FQNNGV. The CDR3 runs to 17 residues. The CDR3 region has the DNA TGTGCCAGCAGCCCAAGGCAGGTACAGGCGAACACCGGGGAGCTGTTTTTT. Its translation: CASSPRQVQANTGELFF.

V is TRBV2 and J is TRBJ2-5; a weak D match, TRBD2 (7 bases). V was clipped by 3 bases and J by 1 base, with 12 bases between them. The CDR3 extends over 15 amino acids. The germline gives CDR1 SNHLY, CDR2 FYNNEI. CDR3: CASSEGGAAQETQYF. The DNA for the CDR3 is TGTGCCAGCAGTGAGGGGGGGGCGGCCCAAGAGACCCAGTACTTC.

The J gene is TRBJ1-5, the V gene TRBV27, with 8 bases aligning to TRBD1. Germline values: CDR1 MNHEY, CDR2 SMNVEV (reference sequence). The trim removed 4 bases at V and 10 bases at J, leaving 6 bases unmatched. The CDR3 length is 13 residues. CDR3 residues: CASSSGQVQPQHF. In nucleotides, the CDR3 is TGTGCCAGCAGTTCGGGACAGGTTCAACCCCAGCATTTT.

This rearrangement joins TRBV6-1 to TRBJ2-5; D not resolved. V was trimmed by 5 bases and J by 0 bases, leaving 7 bases between them. The CDR3 is made up of 13 amino acids. CDR1 and CDR2 from the germline V gene are MNHNS and SASEGT. The DNA for the CDR3 is TGTGCCAGCAGTACAAAAAACCAAGAGACCCAGTACTTC. Residues: CASSTKNQETQYF.

This rearrangement joins TRBV27 to TRBJ1-5; D might be TRBD1 (5 bases). Trimming took off 5 bases at V and 2 bases at J, with 16 bases between the two ends. The germline gives CDR1 MNHEY, CDR2 SMNVEV (reference sequence). This CDR3 has 16 residues. The CDR3 region is CASSPREGRGNQPQHF. The DNA for the CDR3 is TGTGCCAGCAGTCCCAGGGAGGGTCGGGGCAATCAGCCCCAGCATTTT.

DNA of the CDR3: TGCAGCGTTGAAGTACTCGGACAGTCATCAAGCTCCTACAATGAGCAGTTCTTC. This translates into CSVEVLGQSSSSYNEQFF. The chain carries TRBV29-1 and TRBJ2-1; possible D gene TRBD1, 6 bases. V was cut by 1 base and J by 0 bases, with 19 bases left in between. The CDR3 is made up of 18 amino acids. Germline V gene lookup returns CDR1 SQVTM and CDR2 ANQGSEA.